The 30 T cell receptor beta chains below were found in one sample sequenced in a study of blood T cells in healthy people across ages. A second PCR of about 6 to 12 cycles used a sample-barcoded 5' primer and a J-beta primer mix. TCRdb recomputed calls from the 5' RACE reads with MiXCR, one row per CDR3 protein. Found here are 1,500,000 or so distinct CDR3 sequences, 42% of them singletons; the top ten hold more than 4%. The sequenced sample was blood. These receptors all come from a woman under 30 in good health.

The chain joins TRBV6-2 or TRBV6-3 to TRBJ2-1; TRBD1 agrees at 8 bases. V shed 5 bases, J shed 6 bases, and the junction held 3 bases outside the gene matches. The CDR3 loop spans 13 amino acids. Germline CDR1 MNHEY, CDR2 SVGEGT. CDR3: CASSDRGVNEQFF. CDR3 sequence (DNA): TGTGCCAGCAGTGACAGGGGTGTCAATGAGCAGTTCTTC.

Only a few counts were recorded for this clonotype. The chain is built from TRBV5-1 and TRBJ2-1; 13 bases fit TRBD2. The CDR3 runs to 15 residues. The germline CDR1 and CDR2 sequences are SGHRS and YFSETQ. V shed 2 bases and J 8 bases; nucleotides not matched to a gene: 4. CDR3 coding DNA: TGCGCCAGCAGCTTCGGGACTAGCGGGACATATGAGCAGTTCTTC. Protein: CASSFGTSGTYEQFF.

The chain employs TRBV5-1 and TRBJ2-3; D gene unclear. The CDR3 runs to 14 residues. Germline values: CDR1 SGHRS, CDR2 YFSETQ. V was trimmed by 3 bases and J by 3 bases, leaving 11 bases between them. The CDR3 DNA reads TGCGCCAGCAGCTACGACCCTCAAACAGATACGCAGTATTTT. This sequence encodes CASSYDPQTDTQYF.

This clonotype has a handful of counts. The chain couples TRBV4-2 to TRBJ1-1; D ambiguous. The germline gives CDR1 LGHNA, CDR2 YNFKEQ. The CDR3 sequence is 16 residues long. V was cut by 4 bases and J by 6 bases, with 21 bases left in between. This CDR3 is CASSRSVLVFTPEAFF. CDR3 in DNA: TGTGCCAGCAGCCGGTCGGTTCTCGTTTTCACCCCTGAAGCTTTCTTT.

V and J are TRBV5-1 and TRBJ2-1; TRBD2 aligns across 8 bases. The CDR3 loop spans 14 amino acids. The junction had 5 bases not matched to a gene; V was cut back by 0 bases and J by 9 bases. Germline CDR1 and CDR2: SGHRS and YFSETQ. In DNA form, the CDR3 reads TGCGCCAGCAGCTTGGGGACTAGCTCCCTTGAGCAGTTCTTC. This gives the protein CASSLGTSSLEQFF.

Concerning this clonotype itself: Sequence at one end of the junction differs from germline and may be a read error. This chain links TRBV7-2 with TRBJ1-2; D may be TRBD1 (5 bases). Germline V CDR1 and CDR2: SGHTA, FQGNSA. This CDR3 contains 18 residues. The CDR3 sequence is CASSVAPGPETGNYGYTF. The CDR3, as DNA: TGTGCCAGCAGCGTAGCCCCGGGGCCCGAGACGGGTAACTATGGCTACACCTTC. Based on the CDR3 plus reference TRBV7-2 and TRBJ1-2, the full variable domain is GAGVSQSPSNKVTEKGKDVELRCDPISGHTALYWYRQSLGQGLEFLIYFQGNSAPDKSGLPSDRFSAERTGGSVSTLTIQRTQQEDSAVYLCASSVAPGPETGNYGYTFGSGTRLTVV.

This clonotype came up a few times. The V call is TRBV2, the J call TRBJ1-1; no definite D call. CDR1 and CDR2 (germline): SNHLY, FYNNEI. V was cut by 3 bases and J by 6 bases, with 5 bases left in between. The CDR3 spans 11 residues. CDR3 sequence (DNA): TGTGCCAGCAGTGATTTGGCTGAAGCTTTCTTT. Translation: CASSDLAEAFF.

This CDR3 reads CASLGQGARRGYTF. CDR3 in DNA: TGTGCCAGCTTGGGACAGGGGGCGAGGAGGGGCTACACCTTC. The chain combines TRBV27 with TRBJ1-2, with 12 bases aligning to TRBD1. The CDR3 spans 14 residues. Germline V gives CDR1 MNHEY, CDR2 SMNVEV (reference sequence). After removal of 8 bases from V and 8 bases from J, the junction contained 9 bases not matched to a gene.

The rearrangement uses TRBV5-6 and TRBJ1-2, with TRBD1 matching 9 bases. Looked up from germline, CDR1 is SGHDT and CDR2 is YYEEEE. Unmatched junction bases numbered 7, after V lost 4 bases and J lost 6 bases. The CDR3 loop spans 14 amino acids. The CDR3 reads CASSNRDRDNGYTF. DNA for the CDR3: TGTGCCAGCAGCAACCGGGACAGGGATAATGGCTACACCTTC.

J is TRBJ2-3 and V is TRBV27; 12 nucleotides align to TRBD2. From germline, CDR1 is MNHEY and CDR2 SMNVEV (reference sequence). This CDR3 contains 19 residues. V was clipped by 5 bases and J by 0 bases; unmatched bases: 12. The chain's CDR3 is CASSGESGTSGPSTDTQYF. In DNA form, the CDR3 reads TGTGCCAGCAGTGGTGAATCCGGGACTAGCGGGCCTAGCACAGATACGCAGTATTTT.

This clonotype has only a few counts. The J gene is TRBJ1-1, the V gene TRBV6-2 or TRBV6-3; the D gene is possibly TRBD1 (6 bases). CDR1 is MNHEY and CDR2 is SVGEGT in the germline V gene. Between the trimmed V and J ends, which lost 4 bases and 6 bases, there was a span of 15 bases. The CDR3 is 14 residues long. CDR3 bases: TGTGCCAGCAGTTCCCCGGGACAAGGACCTGAAGCTTTCTTT. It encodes CASSSPGQGPEAFF.

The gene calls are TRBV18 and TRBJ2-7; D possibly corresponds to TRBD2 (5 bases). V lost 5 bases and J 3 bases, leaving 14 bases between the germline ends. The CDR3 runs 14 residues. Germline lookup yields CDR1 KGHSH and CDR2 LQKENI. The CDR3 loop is CASSNPGVFYEQYF. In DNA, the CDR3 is TGTGCCAGCTCAAACCCCGGGGTTTTCTACGAGCAGTACTTC. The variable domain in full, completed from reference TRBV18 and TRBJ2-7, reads NAGVMQNPRHLVRRRGQEARLRCSPMKGHSHVYWYRQLPEEGLKFMVYLQKENIIDESGMPKERFSAEFPKEGPSILRIQQVVRGDSAAYFCASSNPGVFYEQYFGPGTRLTVT.

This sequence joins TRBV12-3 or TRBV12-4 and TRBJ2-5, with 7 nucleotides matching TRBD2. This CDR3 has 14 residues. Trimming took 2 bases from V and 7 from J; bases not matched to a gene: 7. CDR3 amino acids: CASSLSSGALTQYF. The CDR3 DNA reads TGTGCCAGCAGTTTAAGCAGCGGGGCACTGACCCAGTACTTC.

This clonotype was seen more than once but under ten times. The CDR3 loop is CASSTDGLNEKLFF. As DNA, the CDR3 is TGCGCCAGCAGCACGGACGGCCTTAATGAAAAACTGTTTTTT. The chain links TRBV5-1 to TRBJ1-4; D remains unclear. V was clipped by 4 bases and J by 4 bases, with 11 bases between them. This CDR3 is built from 14 residues. Germline loops: CDR1 SGHRS, CDR2 YFSETQ. The variable domain in full, with the rest retrieved from reference TRBV5-1 and TRBJ1-4, is KAGVTQTPRYLIKTRGQQVTLSCSPISGHRSVSWYQQTPGQGLQFLFEYFSETQRNKGNFPGRFSGRQFSNSRSEMNVSTLELGDSALYLCASSTDGLNEKLFFGSGTQLSVL.

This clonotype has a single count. The CDR3 nucleotides are TGCAGTGCTCCGACTAGCGGGTACTACGAGCAGTACTTC. Amino acids: CSAPTSGYYEQYF. The chain is built from TRBV20-1 and TRBJ2-7, with 10 positions matching TRBD2. Germline values: CDR1 DFQATT, CDR2 SNEGSKA (reference sequence). J lost 3 bases, V lost 5 bases, and 4 bases had no gene match. This CDR3 spans 13 amino acids.

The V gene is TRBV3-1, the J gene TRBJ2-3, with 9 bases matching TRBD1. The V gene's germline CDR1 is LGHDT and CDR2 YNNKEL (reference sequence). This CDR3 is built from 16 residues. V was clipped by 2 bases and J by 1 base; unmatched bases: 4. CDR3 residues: CASSQTDRGGTDTQYF. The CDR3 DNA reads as TGTGCCAGCAGCCAAACGGACAGGGGCGGCACAGATACGCAGTATTTT.

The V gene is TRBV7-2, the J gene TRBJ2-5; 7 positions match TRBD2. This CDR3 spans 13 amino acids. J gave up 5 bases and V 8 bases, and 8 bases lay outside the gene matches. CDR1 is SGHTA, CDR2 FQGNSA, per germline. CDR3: CASVRRGEETQYF. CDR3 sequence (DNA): TGTGCCAGCGTGAGACGGGGGGAGGAGACCCAGTACTTC.

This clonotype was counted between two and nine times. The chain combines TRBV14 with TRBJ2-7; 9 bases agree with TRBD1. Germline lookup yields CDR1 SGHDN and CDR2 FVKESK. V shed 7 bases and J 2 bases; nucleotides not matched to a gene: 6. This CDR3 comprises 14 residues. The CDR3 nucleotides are TGTGCCAGCACCCGGACAGGGGAACCCTACGAGCAGTACTTC. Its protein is CASTRTGEPYEQYF.

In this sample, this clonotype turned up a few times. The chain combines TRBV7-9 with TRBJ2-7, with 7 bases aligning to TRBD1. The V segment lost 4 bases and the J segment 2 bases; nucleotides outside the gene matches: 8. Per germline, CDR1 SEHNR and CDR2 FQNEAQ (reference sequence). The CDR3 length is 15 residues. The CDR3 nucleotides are TGTGCCAGCAGCTACTCCGGGACAGACGCCTACGAGCAGTACTTC. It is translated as CASSYSGTDAYEQYF.

CDR3 loop: CSVLPVETQYF. DNA for the CDR3: TGCAGTGTCCTCCCAGTGGAGACCCAGTACTTC. V is TRBV20-1 and J is TRBJ2-7; no clear D gene. The DNA end lines up better with TRBJ2-5; the J call may be wrong. The CDR3 totals 11 residues. Germline V gene sequence: CDR1 DFQATT, CDR2 SNEGSKA (reference sequence).

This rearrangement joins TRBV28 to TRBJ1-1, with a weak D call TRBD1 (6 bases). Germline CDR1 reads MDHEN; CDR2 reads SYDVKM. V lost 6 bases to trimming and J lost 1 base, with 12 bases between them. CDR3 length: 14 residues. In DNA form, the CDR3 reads TGTGCCAGCAGCCGGGGACACAGGAACACTGAAGCTTTCTTT. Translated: CASSRGHRNTEAFF.

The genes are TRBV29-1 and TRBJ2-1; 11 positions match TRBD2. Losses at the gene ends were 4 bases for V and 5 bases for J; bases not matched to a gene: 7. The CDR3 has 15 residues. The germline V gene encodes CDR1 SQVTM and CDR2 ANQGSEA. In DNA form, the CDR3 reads TGCAGCGTTGGACTGGGACTAGCGGAAAACAATGAGCAGTTCTTC. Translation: CSVGLGLAENNEQFF.

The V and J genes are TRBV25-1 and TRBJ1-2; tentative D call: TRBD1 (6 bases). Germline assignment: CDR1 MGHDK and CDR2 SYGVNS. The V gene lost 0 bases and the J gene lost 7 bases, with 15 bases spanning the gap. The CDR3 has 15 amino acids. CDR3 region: CASSEYGGPGFGYTF. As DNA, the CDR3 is TGTGCCAGCAGTGAATATGGGGGCCCTGGGTTTGGCTACACCTTC.

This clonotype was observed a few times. CDR3 protein: CSAGTDTNQPQHF. The CDR3 DNA sequence: TGCAGTGCCGGGACGGACACCAATCAGCCCCAGCATTTT. This chain links TRBV20-1 with TRBJ1-5; a weak D match, TRBD1 (5 bases). The CDR3 consists of 13 residues. Germline CDR1 reads DFQATT; CDR2 reads SNEGSKA (reference sequence). V was cut by 6 bases and J by 3 bases, with 12 bases left in between.

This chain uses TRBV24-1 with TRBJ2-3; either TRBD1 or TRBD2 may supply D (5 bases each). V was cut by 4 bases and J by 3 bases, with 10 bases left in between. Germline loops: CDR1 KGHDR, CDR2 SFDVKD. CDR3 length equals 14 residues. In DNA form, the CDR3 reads TGTGCCACCAGTGACAGGGACGGGACAGATACGCAGTATTTT. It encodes CATSDRDGTDTQYF.

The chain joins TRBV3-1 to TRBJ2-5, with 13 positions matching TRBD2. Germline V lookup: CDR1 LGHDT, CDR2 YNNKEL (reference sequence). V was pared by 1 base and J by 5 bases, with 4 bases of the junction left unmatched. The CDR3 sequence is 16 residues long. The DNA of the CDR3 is TGTGCCAGCAGCCAAGGGACTAGCGGGAGTCCGGAGACCCAGTACTTC. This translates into CASSQGTSGSPETQYF.

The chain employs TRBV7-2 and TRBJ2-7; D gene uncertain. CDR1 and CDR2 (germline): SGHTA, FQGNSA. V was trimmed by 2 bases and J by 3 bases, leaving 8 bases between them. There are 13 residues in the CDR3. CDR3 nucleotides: TGTGCCAGCAGCTTATATGCTTTCTACGAGCAGTACTTC. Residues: CASSLYAFYEQYF.

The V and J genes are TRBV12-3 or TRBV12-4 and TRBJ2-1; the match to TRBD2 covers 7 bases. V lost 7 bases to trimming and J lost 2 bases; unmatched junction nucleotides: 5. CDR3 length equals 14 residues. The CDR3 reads CASILAETYNEQFF. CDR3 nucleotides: TGTGCCAGCATCCTAGCGGAGACCTACAATGAGCAGTTCTTC.

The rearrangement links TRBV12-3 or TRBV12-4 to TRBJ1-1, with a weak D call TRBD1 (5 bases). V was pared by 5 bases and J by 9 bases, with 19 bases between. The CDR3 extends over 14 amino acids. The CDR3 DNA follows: TGTGCCAGCAGTGCCACCGGCGGGGCCCCCCAAGCTTTCTTT. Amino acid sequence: CASSATGGAPQAFF.

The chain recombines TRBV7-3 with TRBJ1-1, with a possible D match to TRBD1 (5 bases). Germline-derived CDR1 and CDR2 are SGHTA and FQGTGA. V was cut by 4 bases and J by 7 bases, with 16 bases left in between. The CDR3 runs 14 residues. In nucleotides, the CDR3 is TGTGCCAGCAGCTCCACCGGGGCTCGGGTTGAAGCTTTCTTT. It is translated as CASSSTGARVEAFF.